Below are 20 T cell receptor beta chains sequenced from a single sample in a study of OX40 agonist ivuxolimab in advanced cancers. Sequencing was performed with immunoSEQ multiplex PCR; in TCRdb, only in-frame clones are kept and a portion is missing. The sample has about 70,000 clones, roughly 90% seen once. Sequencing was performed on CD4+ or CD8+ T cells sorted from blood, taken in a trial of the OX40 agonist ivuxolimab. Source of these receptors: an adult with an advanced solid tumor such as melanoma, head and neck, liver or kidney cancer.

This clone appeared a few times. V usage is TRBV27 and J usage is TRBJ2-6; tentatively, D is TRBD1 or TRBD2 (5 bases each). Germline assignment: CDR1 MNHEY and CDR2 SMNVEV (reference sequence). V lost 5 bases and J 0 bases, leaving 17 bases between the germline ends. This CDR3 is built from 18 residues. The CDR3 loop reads CASSPGWGRSSGANVLTF. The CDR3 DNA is TGTGCCAGCAGTCCGGGTTGGGGACGGAGCTCTGGGGCCAACGTCCTGACTTTC.

This chain's CDR3 is CAWSVTGGFNEQYF. CDR3 nucleotides: TGTGCCTGGAGTGTGACAGGGGGTTTCAACGAGCAGTACTTC. The rearrangement joins TRBV30 to TRBJ2-7, with 9 bases aligning to TRBD1. CDR1 and CDR2 (germline): GTSNPN, SVGIG (reference sequence). Trimming took 0 bases from V and 5 from J; bases not matched to a gene: 5. The CDR3 contains 14 residues.

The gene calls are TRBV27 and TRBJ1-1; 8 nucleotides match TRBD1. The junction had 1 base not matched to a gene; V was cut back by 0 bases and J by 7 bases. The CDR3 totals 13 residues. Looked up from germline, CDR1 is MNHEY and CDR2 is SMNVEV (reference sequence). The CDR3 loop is CASSLSGQGEAFF. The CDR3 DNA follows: TGTGCCAGCAGTTTATCCGGACAGGGTGAAGCTTTCTTT.

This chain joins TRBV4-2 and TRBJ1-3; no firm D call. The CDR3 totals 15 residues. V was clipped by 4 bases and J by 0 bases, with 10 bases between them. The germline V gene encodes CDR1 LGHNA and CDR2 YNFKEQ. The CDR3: CASSLTPSSGNTIYF. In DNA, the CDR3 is TGTGCCAGCAGCCTGACACCCAGCTCTGGAAACACCATATATTTT.

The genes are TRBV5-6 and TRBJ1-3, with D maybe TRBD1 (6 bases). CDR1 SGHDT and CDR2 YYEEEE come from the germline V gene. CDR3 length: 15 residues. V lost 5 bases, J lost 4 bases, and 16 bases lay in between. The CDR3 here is CASSHDTGTGNTIYF. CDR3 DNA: TGTGCCAGCAGTCACGACACAGGGACAGGAAACACCATATATTTT.

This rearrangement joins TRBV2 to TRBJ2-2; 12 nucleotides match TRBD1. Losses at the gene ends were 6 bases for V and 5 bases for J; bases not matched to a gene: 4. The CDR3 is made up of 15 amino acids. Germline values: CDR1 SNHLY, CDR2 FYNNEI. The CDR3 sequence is CASRGDRGLTGELFF. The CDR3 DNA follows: TGTGCCAGCAGGGGGGACAGGGGGCTTACCGGGGAGCTGTTTTTT.

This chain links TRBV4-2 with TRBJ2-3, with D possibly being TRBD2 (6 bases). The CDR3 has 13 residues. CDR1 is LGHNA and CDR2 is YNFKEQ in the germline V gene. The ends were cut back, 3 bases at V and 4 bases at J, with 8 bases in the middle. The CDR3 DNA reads TGTGCCAGCAGCCAGACTAGATCAGATACGCAGTATTTT. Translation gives CASSQTRSDTQYF.

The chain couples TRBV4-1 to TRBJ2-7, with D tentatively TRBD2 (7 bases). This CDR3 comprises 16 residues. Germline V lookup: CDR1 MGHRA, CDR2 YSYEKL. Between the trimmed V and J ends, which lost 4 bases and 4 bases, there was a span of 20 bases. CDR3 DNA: TGCGCCAGCAGCCCCCAGGGGAGGGGCGGTGGTTACGAGCAGTACTTC. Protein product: CASSPQGRGGGYEQYF.

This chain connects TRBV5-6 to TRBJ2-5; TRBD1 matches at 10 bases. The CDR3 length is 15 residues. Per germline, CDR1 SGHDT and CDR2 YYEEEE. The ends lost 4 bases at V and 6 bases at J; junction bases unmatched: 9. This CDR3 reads CASSRPGQGMKTQYF. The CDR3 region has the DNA TGTGCCAGCAGCCGACCGGGACAGGGGATGAAGACCCAGTACTTC.

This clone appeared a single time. The CDR3 is CASSLAGVGTDTQYF. CDR3 in DNA: TGCGCCAGCAGCTTGGCCGGGGTAGGCACAGATACGCAGTATTTT. This chain links TRBV5-1 with TRBJ2-3; a possible D gene is TRBD2 (5 bases). Trimming cost V 0 bases and J 1 base, with 9 bases left between them. The CDR3 length is 15 residues. Germline V gene lookup returns CDR1 SGHRS and CDR2 YFSETQ.

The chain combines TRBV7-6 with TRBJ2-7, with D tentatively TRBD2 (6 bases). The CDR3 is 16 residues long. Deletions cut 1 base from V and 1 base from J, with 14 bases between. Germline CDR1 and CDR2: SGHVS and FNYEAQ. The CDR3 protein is CASSLGRGPLSYEQYF. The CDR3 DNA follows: TGTGCCAGCAGCTTAGGGAGGGGCCCCCTGTCCTACGAGCAGTACTTC.

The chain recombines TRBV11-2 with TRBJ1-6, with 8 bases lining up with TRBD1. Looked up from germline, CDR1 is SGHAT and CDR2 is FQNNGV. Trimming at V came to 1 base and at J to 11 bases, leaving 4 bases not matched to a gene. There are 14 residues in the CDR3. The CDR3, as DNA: TGTGCCAGCAGCTTAGGGACAGGGTTGACACCCCTCCACTTT. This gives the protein CASSLGTGLTPLHF.

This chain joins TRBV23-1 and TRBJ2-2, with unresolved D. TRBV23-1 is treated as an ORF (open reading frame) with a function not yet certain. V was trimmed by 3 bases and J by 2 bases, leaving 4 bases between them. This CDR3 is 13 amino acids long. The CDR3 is CASSQANTGELFF. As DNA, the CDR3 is TGCGCCAGCAGTCAGGCCAACACCGGGGAGCTGTTTTTT.

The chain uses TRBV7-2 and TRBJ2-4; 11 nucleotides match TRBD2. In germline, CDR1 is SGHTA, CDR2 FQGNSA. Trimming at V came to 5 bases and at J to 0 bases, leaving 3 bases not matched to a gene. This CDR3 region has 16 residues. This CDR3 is CASSLGTSGAKNIQYF. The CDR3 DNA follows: TGTGCCAGCAGCCTAGGGACTAGCGGAGCCAAAAACATTCAGTACTTC. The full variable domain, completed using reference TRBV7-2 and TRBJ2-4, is GAGVSQSPSNKVTEKGKDVELRCDPISGHTALYWYRQSLGQGLEFLIYFQGNSAPDKSGLPSDRFSAERTGGSVSTLTIQRTQQEDSAVYLCASSLGTSGAKNIQYFGAGTRLSVL.

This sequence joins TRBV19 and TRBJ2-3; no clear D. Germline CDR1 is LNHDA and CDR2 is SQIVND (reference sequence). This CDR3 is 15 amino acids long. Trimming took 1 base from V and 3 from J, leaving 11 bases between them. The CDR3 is CASSIGWGRTDTQYF. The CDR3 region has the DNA TGTGCCAGTAGTATAGGATGGGGTCGGACAGATACGCAGTATTTT.

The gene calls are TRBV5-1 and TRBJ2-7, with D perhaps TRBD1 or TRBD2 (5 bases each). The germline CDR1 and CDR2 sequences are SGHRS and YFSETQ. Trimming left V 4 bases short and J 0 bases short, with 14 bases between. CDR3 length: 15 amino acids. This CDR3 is CASSPAGTLSYEQYF. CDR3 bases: TGCGCCAGCAGCCCGGCCGGGACGCTCTCCTACGAGCAGTACTTC.

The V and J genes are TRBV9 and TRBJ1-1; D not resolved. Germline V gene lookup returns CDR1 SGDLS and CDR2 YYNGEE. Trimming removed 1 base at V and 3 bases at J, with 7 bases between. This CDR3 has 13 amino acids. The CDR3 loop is CASSVLGYTEAFF. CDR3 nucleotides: TGTGCCAGCAGCGTATTAGGGTACACTGAAGCTTTCTTT. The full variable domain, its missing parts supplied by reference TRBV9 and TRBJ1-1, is DSGVTQTPKHLITATGQRVTLRCSPRSGDLSVYWYQQSLDQGLQFLIQYYNGEERAKGNILERFSAQQFPDLHSELNLSSLELGDSALYFCASSVLGYTEAFFGQGTRLTVV.

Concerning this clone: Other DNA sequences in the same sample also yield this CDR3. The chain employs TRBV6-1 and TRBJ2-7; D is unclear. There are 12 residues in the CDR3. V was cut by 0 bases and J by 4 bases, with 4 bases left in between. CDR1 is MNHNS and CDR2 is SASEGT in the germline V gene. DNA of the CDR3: TGTGCCAGCAGTGAAGCTGGGTACGAGCAGTACTTC. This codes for CASSEAGYEQYF.

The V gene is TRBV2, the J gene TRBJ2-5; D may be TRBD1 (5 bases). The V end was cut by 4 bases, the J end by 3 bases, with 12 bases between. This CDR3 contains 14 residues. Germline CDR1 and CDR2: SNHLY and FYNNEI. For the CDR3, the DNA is TGTGCCAGCAGTGTCGTCAGGGCTGAAGAGACCCAGTACTTC. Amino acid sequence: CASSVVRAEETQYF.

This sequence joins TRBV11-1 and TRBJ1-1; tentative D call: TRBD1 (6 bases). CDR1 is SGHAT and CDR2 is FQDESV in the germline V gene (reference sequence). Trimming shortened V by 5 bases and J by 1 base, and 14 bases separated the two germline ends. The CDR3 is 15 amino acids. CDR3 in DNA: TGTGCCAGCAGCCCTTATACGGACAGGAACACTGAAGCTTTCTTT. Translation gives CASSPYTDRNTEAFF.